This T cell receptor beta chain was retrieved from a study of response to subunit inactivated influenza vaccine. The CDR3 contains 15 residues. V was trimmed by 3 bases and J by 4 bases, leaving 13 bases between them. TCRdb fed the RT-PCR reads into MiXCR, producing one record per CDR3 protein. The table shows roughly 540,000 distinct CDR3 sequences, with approximately 22% occurring only once. These records were also assigned to another study, of T cells expressing NK-cell markers. In that study: Making the TCR beta cDNA relied on 5'RACE template switching with UMIs. Seropositivity for HCMV was found in seven of the eight sequenced donors, with one seronegative. The sorts in several experiments were restricted to alpha-beta TCR T cells by an anti-gamma-delta TCR antibody. The share of CD8+ T cells held by dominant NKG2C+ clonotypes was about 1.0-7.5% in several donors. Researchers report these clonotypes also headed the CD3+CD56-NKG2C+ fraction in several donors.

The receptor comes from a middle-aged man who received an inactivated influenza vaccine. The chain employs TRBV12-3 or TRBV12-4 and TRBJ2-1; tentatively, D is TRBD1 (6 bases). Material: CD4+ T cells sorted from PBMCs, obtained 11 to 12 days after vaccination. CDR3 protein: CASSLAGVDYNEQFF. CDR3 nucleotides: TGTGCCAGCAGTTTGGCAGGGGTGGATTACAATGAGCAGTTCTTC.